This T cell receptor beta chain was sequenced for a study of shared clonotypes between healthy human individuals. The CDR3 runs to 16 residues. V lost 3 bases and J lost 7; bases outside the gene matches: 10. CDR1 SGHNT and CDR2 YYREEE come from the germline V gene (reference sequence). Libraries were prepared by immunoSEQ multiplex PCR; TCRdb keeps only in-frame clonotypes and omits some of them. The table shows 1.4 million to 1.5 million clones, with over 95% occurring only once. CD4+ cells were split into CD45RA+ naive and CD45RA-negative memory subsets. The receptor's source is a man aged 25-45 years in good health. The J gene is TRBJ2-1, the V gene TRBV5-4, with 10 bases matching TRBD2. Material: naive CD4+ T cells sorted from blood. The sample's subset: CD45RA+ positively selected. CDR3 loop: CASSWMGSGRVNEQFF. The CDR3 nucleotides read TGTGCCAGCAGCTGGATGGGGAGCGGGAGGGTTAATGAGCAGTTCTTC. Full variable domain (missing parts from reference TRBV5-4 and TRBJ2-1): ETGVTQSPTHLIKTRGQQVTLRCSSQSGHNTVSWYQQALGQGPQFIFQYYREEENGRGNFPPRFSGLQFPNYSSELNVNALELDDSALYLCASSWMGSGRVNEQFFGPGTRLTVL.